One sample yielded the 8 T cell receptor beta chains listed below, sequenced in a study of blood T cell repertoires in COVID-19. Profiled with immunoSEQ multiplex PCR; TCRdb holds only in-frame clones, not every one. The table has about 52,000 clones, roughly four fifths seen once. The sequenced material came from peripheral blood. The receptors were gathered from a woman of 80 years or more with COVID-19, enrolled during active disease.

The chain links TRBV7-9 to TRBJ2-3, with 9 positions matching TRBD2. Losses at the gene ends were 5 bases for V and 0 bases for J; bases not matched to a gene: 3. The germline V gene encodes CDR1 SEHNR and CDR2 FQNEAQ (reference sequence). The CDR3 is 15 amino acids. The CDR3 loop is CASSVGTSSTDTQYF. The CDR3, as DNA: TGTGCCAGCAGCGTTGGGACTAGCAGCACAGATACGCAGTATTTT.

The chain combines TRBV9 with TRBJ2-1, with D possibly being TRBD2 (5 bases). CDR3 length: 18 residues. Trimming shortened V by 0 bases and J by 2 bases, and 18 bases separated the two germline ends. The V gene's germline CDR1 is SGDLS and CDR2 YYNGEE. CDR3 amino acids: CASSVGREEYRPYNEQFF. In DNA, the CDR3 is TGTGCCAGCAGCGTAGGTCGGGAAGAATACCGACCCTACAATGAGCAGTTCTTC.

This chain links TRBV29-1 with TRBJ2-1; no clear D. The CDR3 is made up of 15 amino acids. Trimming took 1 base from V and 6 from J, leaving 16 bases between them. Germline V CDR1 and CDR2: SQVTM, ANQGSEA. The CDR3 coding sequence is TGCAGCGTTGAAGGACACCCCCGAAGGTCCAATGAGCAGTTCTTC. Translated: CSVEGHPRRSNEQFF.

This clone is a singleton in its sample. The V call is TRBV6-4, the J call TRBJ2-1; D is uncertain. V was trimmed by 5 bases and J by 6 bases, leaving 11 bases between them. CDR3 length: 13 amino acids. Germline CDR1 and CDR2: MRHNA and SNTAGT. The CDR3 region is CASSHLGSNEQFF. The CDR3 DNA follows: TGTGCCAGCAGTCACCTCGGGTCCAATGAGCAGTTCTTC.

V usage is TRBV30 and J usage is TRBJ2-2; a weak D match, TRBD2 (6 bases). The CDR3 extends over 13 amino acids. V dropped 0 bases and J dropped 8 bases, with 10 bases sitting between them. CDR1 and CDR2 from the germline V gene are GTSNPN and SVGIG (reference sequence). CDR3 amino acids: CAWSVSGGGELFF. CDR3 coding DNA: TGTGCCTGGAGTGTATCCGGGGGTGGGGAGCTGTTTTTT.

The J gene is TRBJ2-7, the V gene TRBV7-3; TRBD2 matches 7 bases. After removal of 2 bases from V and 0 bases from J, the junction contained 7 bases not matched to a gene. The CDR3 runs to 16 residues. Germline CDR1 reads SGHTA; CDR2 reads FQGTGA. As DNA, the CDR3 is TGTGCCAGCAGCTTATCCCCGGGGGGAAGCTCCTACGAGCAGTACTTC. Translating gives CASSLSPGGSSYEQYF.

The V call is TRBV19, the J call TRBJ1-5; 12 bases are a match to TRBD1. The germline V gene has CDR1 LNHDA and CDR2 SQIVND (reference sequence). Trimming took 6 bases from V and 4 from J; bases not matched to a gene: 7. The CDR3 has 16 residues. The CDR3 DNA follows: TGTGCCAGTAGGAACGGGGACAGGGGGCGAAATCAGCCCCAGCATTTT. Translating it yields CASRNGDRGRNQPQHF.

The CDR3 sequence is CASSVDSSYGYTF. The CDR3 region has the DNA TGTGCCAGCAGCGTGGACAGCTCCTATGGCTACACCTTC. This chain joins TRBV3-1 (or the pseudogene TRBV3-2) and TRBJ1-2; D is perhaps TRBD1 (6 bases). Germline V gene sequence: CDR1 LGHDT, CDR2 YNNKEL (reference sequence). The CDR3 runs 13 residues. With 5 bases removed from V and 4 bases from J, the gap between germline ends came to 11 bases.